This T cell receptor beta chain was captured by sequencing in a study of blood T cell repertoires in COVID-19. This clone occurred a few times. This same CDR3 is encoded by further DNA sequences in the sample. Between the trimmed V and J ends, which lost 4 bases and 1 base, there was a span of 8 bases. Germline V gives CDR1 SGHRS, CDR2 YFSETQ. The CDR3 sequence is 13 residues long. Libraries were prepared by immunoSEQ multiplex PCR; TCRdb keeps only in-frame clonotypes and omits some of them. Among roughly 64,000 clones listed, 70% to 90% were seen once. The sequenced sample consisted of peripheral blood. The chain couples TRBV5-1 to TRBJ1-1; unclear D gene. The clonotype was recovered from a man in his fifties or sixties with active COVID-19. CDR3 coding DNA: TGCGCCAGCAGCCGATCCGGGAACACTGAAGCTTTCTTT. Translated, it gives CASSRSGNTEAFF.